This T cell receptor (beta chain) was captured in a study of neurological immune-mediated disorders. Findings and limits, study-wide: Multiple sclerosis, the disease with the least TCR clonal expansion, fell below healthy controls, whereas HTLV-1-associated myelopathy showed the most. Phylogenetic grouping put 18 of 34 multiple sclerosis patients' repertoires into one related-CDR3 cluster, a possible signature.

Trimming cost V 2 bases and J 3 bases; bases outside gene matches: 9. Per germline, CDR1 MDHEN and CDR2 SYDVKM. This CDR3 comprises 17 residues. The cDNA was generated through 5'RACE incorporating 10-nucleotide random UMIs. Sequencing of 15-18 subjects in each run yielded over 180 million TCR-beta sequences. TCRdb re-called the 5' RACE reads with MiXCR, one entry per CDR3 protein. The table has about 65,000 distinct CDR3 sequences, approximately 4.1% seen once; the top ten hold around 2.7%. The table lists this clonotype with many counts. Its antigen is as yet unknown. The J gene is TRBJ2-3, the V gene TRBV28; TRBD1 matches at 9 bases. This receptor was taken from a man aged 45 to 65 with multiple sclerosis. The sample comprised PBMCs. Here the CDR3 DNA reads TGTGCCAGCAGTTTACCAACAGGGGGCAAGTTTACAGATACGCAGTATTTT. Encoded protein: CASSLPTGGKFTDTQYF.